What follows is one T cell receptor (beta chain) and its context. This specimen comes from a study of T-cell reconstitution after alpha-beta-depleted transplantation in children. The length of the CDR3 is 17 residues. V gave up 0 bases and J gave up 2 bases, with 17 bases separating them. Germline-derived CDR1 and CDR2 are SGDLS and YYNGEE. Library preparation (for TCRbeta) was performed with unique molecular identifiers. TCRdb analysed the PCR reads with MiXCR anew, one entry per CDR3 protein. The table records 500,000 or so distinct CDR3 sequences, approximately 32% of them present only once. The TCR comes from a human donor who donated a stem cell graft to a child with aplastic anemia. This chain uses TRBV9 with TRBJ1-2, with D tentatively TRBD1 (5 bases). The sequencing used PBMCs from the stem cell graft donor, collected from the stem cell graft. Here the CDR3 reads CASSVVPQGLPNYGYTF. CDR3 bases: TGTGCCAGCAGCGTAGTCCCGCAGGGCCTCCCGAACTATGGCTACACCTTC.